These T cell receptor beta chains were read from a single sample in a study of radiation and T cells in renal cell carcinoma. The data were produced by immunoSEQ multiplex PCR, yet TCRdb's version contains in-frame clones alone and is incomplete. This table has about 150,000 clones, roughly 90% appearing once. The material was blood, obtained from a patient whose treatment included radiotherapy and nephrectomy. These receptors were taken from an older woman with renal cell carcinoma. Each CDR3 is given with its conserved first and last residue. Fields, in order: D gene, V gene, clone size, J gene, CDR3 DNA, CDR3 protein. D genes are given only for firm matches. Where a row states a size, it is once, few, many or the class of an expanded clone; other rows omit it.

d_call: NA
v_call: TRBV5-1
clone_size: NA
j_call: TRBJ2-7
cdr3_nt: TGCGCCAGCAGCTTAGGGCAGGCGGGCTACGAGCAGTGCTTC
cdr3_aa: CASSLGQAGYEQCF

d_call: NA
v_call: TRBV9
clone_size: NA
j_call: TRBJ1-1
cdr3_nt: TGTGCCAGCAGCGCCGTAATGGGTACTGAAGCTTTCTTT
cdr3_aa: CASSAVMGTEAFF

d_call: NA
v_call: TRBV10-3
clone_size: NA
j_call: TRBJ2-5
cdr3_nt: TGTGCCATCAGTTACCTGATCGGAGGGGGTGGGACACAAGAGACCCAGTACTTC
cdr3_aa: CAISYLIGGGGTQETQYF

d_call: NA
v_call: TRBV6-5
clone_size: NA
j_call: TRBJ1-1
cdr3_nt: TGTGCCAGCAGTGATCTTGGGGGAGCTGAAGCTTTCTTT
cdr3_aa: CASSDLGGAEAFF

d_call: NA
v_call: TRBV19
clone_size: NA
j_call: TRBJ2-7
cdr3_nt: TGTGCCAGTAGTAACAGGGAGAGGGGAGGCGAGCAGTACTTC
cdr3_aa: CASSNRERGGEQYF

d_call: NA
v_call: TRBV4-1
clone_size: NA
j_call: TRBJ2-6
cdr3_nt: TGCGCCAGCAGCCCCCTGGGAGGGGCCAACGTCCTGACTTTC
cdr3_aa: CASSPLGGANVLTF

d_call: NA
v_call: TRBV11-3
clone_size: NA
j_call: TRBJ2-7
cdr3_nt: TGTGCCAGCAGCGCCGGGACGGCTACCGAGCAGTACTTC
cdr3_aa: CASSAGTATEQYF

d_call: TRBD1
v_call: TRBV30
clone_size: NA
j_call: TRBJ2-4
cdr3_nt: TGTGCCTGGAGTCGGACCCGGACAGGGGATGAGAACATTCAGTACTTC
cdr3_aa: CAWSRTRTGDENIQYF

d_call: NA
v_call: TRBV6-1
clone_size: NA
j_call: TRBJ1-6
cdr3_nt: TGTGCCAGCAGATCCGGGAGCTATAATTCACCCCTCCACTTT
cdr3_aa: CASRSGSYNSPLHF

d_call: TRBD1
v_call: TRBV9
clone_size: NA
j_call: TRBJ1-2
cdr3_nt: TGTGCCAGCAGCGACTCTCTGCGGACAGGGGCTGGCTACACCTTC
cdr3_aa: CASSDSLRTGAGYTF

d_call: NA
v_call: TRBV5-1
clone_size: NA
j_call: TRBJ2-7
cdr3_nt: TGCGCCAGCCGTACAGGGTATACCTACGAGCAGTACTTC
cdr3_aa: CASRTGYTYEQYF

d_call: NA
v_call: TRBV7-2
clone_size: NA
j_call: TRBJ2-5
cdr3_nt: TGTGCCAGCAGCGGGGGGAATAACAGGCAGTCACAAGAGACCCAGTACTTC
cdr3_aa: CASSGGNNRQSQETQYF

d_call: NA
v_call: TRBV29-1
clone_size: NA
j_call: TRBJ1-1
cdr3_nt: TGCAGCGGGGGAGATGGGAACACTGAAGCTTTCTTT
cdr3_aa: CSGGDGNTEAFF

d_call: NA
v_call: TRBV11-1
clone_size: NA
j_call: TRBJ2-2
cdr3_nt: TGTGCCAGCAGCTTTCTGGGGGCCGGGGAGCTGTTTTTT
cdr3_aa: CASSFLGAGELFF

d_call: NA
v_call: TRBV12-5
clone_size: NA
j_call: TRBJ2-5
cdr3_nt: TGTGCTAGTGGTTTGGTAGGGTCAGAGACCCAGTACTTC
cdr3_aa: CASGLVGSETQYF

d_call: NA
v_call: TRBV29-1
clone_size: NA
j_call: TRBJ2-5
cdr3_nt: TGCAGCGTTGGGACCAAAGAGACCCAGTACTTC
cdr3_aa: CSVGTKETQYF

d_call: NA
v_call: TRBV19
clone_size: NA
j_call: TRBJ2-5
cdr3_nt: TGTGCCAGTAGTATACGATGGGGATACCAAGAGACCCAGTACTTC
cdr3_aa: CASSIRWGYQETQYF

d_call: NA
v_call: TRBV4-3
clone_size: NA
j_call: TRBJ1-2
cdr3_nt: TGCGCCAGCAGCCAAGGGAACGGGATCTATGGCTACACCTTC
cdr3_aa: CASSQGNGIYGYTF

d_call: TRBD1
v_call: TRBV19
clone_size: NA
j_call: TRBJ2-2
cdr3_nt: TGTGCCAGTAGTGCGCTCAGGGGGCGCATCGGGGAGCTGTTTTTT
cdr3_aa: CASSALRGRIGELFF

d_call: NA
v_call: TRBV6-1
clone_size: few
j_call: TRBJ1-2
cdr3_nt: TGTGCCAGCAGTGATCCAGGGTCCTATGGCTACACCTTC
cdr3_aa: CASSDPGSYGYTF

d_call: NA
v_call: TRBV6-1
clone_size: NA
j_call: TRBJ1-1
cdr3_nt: TGTGCCAGCAGTCCTGACAGGAGCAAAGCTTTCTTT
cdr3_aa: CASSPDRSKAFF

d_call: NA
v_call: TRBV4-3
clone_size: NA
j_call: TRBJ2-7
cdr3_nt: TGCGCCAGCAGCCAAGGGGTCCGATCCTACGAGCAGTACTTC
cdr3_aa: CASSQGVRSYEQYF

d_call: TRBD1
v_call: TRBV28
clone_size: NA
j_call: TRBJ1-2
cdr3_nt: TGTGCCAGCAGTTGGTTCGGAGCCTCGACAGGGGCTGGCTACACCTTC
cdr3_aa: CASSWFGASTGAGYTF

d_call: TRBD2
v_call: TRBV5-4
clone_size: NA
j_call: TRBJ2-3
cdr3_nt: TGTGCCAGCAGCGGGACTAGCGGGGGGGCCACAGATACGCAGTATTTT
cdr3_aa: CASSGTSGGATDTQYF

d_call: NA
v_call: TRBV9
clone_size: NA
j_call: TRBJ1-1
cdr3_nt: TGTGCCAGCAGCGTAGAGGGACACGAAGCTTTCTTT
cdr3_aa: CASSVEGHEAFF

d_call: TRBD1
v_call: TRBV18
clone_size: NA
j_call: TRBJ1-3
cdr3_nt: TGTGCCAGCTCACCGTCCGATACAGGGGGAGGAAACACCATATATTTT
cdr3_aa: CASSPSDTGGGNTIYF

d_call: TRBD1
v_call: TRBV29-1
clone_size: NA
j_call: TRBJ2-7
cdr3_nt: TGCAGCGTTGAAGGTTACAGGGGCAACGAGCAGTACTTC
cdr3_aa: CSVEGYRGNEQYF

d_call: NA
v_call: TRBV4-2
clone_size: NA
j_call: TRBJ1-2
cdr3_nt: TGTGCCAGCAGCCAATCCGAGACGTGGGGCTACACCTTC
cdr3_aa: CASSQSETWGYTF

d_call: NA
v_call: TRBV5-4
clone_size: NA
j_call: TRBJ1-3
cdr3_nt: TGTGCCAGCAGCCTTCAAGGGGACTCTGGAAACACCATATATTTT
cdr3_aa: CASSLQGDSGNTIYF

d_call: TRBD1
v_call: TRBV2
clone_size: NA
j_call: TRBJ1-2
cdr3_nt: TGTGCCAGCGGGGTAACAGGGGAAGAGTCCTATGGCTACACCTTC
cdr3_aa: CASGVTGEESYGYTF

d_call: NA
v_call: TRBV5-4
clone_size: NA
j_call: TRBJ2-5
cdr3_nt: TGTGCCAGCAGCTTGGTCCAGGGATCAGAGACCCAGTACTTC
cdr3_aa: CASSLVQGSETQYF

d_call: TRBD1
v_call: TRBV6-4
clone_size: NA
j_call: TRBJ1-4
cdr3_nt: TGTGCCAGCAGTGACTCATTGACAGGGTCAGGCGATGAAAAACTGTTTTTT
cdr3_aa: CASSDSLTGSGDEKLFF

d_call: NA
v_call: TRBV19
clone_size: NA
j_call: TRBJ1-5
cdr3_nt: TGTGCCAGTAGGAGACAGACATATAGCAATCAGCCCCAGCATTTT
cdr3_aa: CASRRQTYSNQPQHF

d_call: TRBD2
v_call: TRBV19
clone_size: NA
j_call: TRBJ2-7
cdr3_nt: TGTGCCAGTAGTATCCCGGGGGGTGCCTACGAGCAGTACTTC
cdr3_aa: CASSIPGGAYEQYF

d_call: NA
v_call: TRBV4-3
clone_size: NA
j_call: TRBJ2-1
cdr3_nt: TGCGCCAGCAGCCAAGTTTCCTACTCCTACAATGAGCAGTTCTTC
cdr3_aa: CASSQVSYSYNEQFF

d_call: NA
v_call: TRBV4-1
clone_size: NA
j_call: TRBJ2-7
cdr3_nt: NA
cdr3_aa: CASSQEGGYEQYFGPYEQYF

d_call: NA
v_call: TRBV13
clone_size: NA
j_call: TRBJ2-7
cdr3_nt: TGTGCCAGCAGGTACCAGGGGCACGAGCAGTACTTC
cdr3_aa: CASRYQGHEQYF

d_call: NA
v_call: TRBV30
clone_size: NA
j_call: TRBJ2-7
cdr3_nt: TGTGCCTGGAGTGCCATGGGAGAGCAGTACTTC
cdr3_aa: CAWSAMGEQYF

d_call: TRBD1
v_call: TRBV18
clone_size: NA
j_call: TRBJ2-7
cdr3_nt: TGTGCCAGCTCACCGGGACAGGGTTCCCACCGAGCCTACGAGCAGTACTTC
cdr3_aa: CASSPGQGSHRAYEQYF

d_call: NA
v_call: TRBV7-2
clone_size: NA
j_call: TRBJ2-1
cdr3_nt: TGTGCCAGCAGCTTGGGCGGGGGCCTCTCCTACAATGAGCAGTTCTTC
cdr3_aa: CASSLGGGLSYNEQFF